Listed below are T cell receptor beta chains from one sample, sequenced in a study of CD8 T cells in ankylosing spondylitis. TCRdb re-analysed the 5' RACE reads in MiXCR, keeping a single row per CDR3 protein. The table lists fewer than 350,000 distinct CDR3 sequences, under 14% of them singletons. Specimen: blood, either unsorted or a sorted T cell fraction (not recorded which). The receptor set was obtained from a female donor with ankylosing spondylitis or in good health (not recorded which). Each CDR3 is given with its conserved first and last residue. D genes are given only for firm matches. A row's size may be missing; if present it is once, few, many or a size class.

abundance	v_gene	d_gene	j_gene	CDR3nt	CDR3aa
many	TRBV24-1	.	TRBJ2-1	TGTGCCACCAGCGACCAGGGCTCCTACAATGAGCAGTTCTTC	CATSDQGSYNEQFF
few	TRBV7-2	.	TRBJ2-7	TGTGCCAGCAGCTTAGAAACTGGGACATATTCCTACGAGCAGTACTTC	CASSLETGTYSYEQYF
many	TRBV7-2	.	TRBJ1-6	TGTGCCAGCAGCTTAGTCGGGTCTAATTCACCCCTCCACTTT	CASSLVGSNSPLHF
many	TRBV5-1	.	TRBJ1-1	TGCGCCACCAAGGGGGATCACACTGAAGCTTTCTTT	CATKGDHTEAFF
many	TRBV4-2	.	TRBJ2-2	TGTGCCAGCAGCCCCCCTCCCGGGGAGCTGTTTTTT	CASSPPPGELFF
many	TRBV28	.	TRBJ1-5	TGTGCCAGCAGTCAGGGTATTTTTCAGCCCCAGCATTTT	CASSQGIFQPQHF
many	TRBV20-1	.	TRBJ1-1	TGCAGTGCTAGAGATCTGGGGGGCATGAACACTGAAGCTTTCTTT	CSARDLGGMNTEAFF
many	TRBV20-1	.	TRBJ1-2	TGCAGTGCCCGGCCGGGATCCGACTATGGCTACACCTTC	CSARPGSDYGYTF
many	TRBV12-3/TRBV12-4	.	TRBJ1-6	TGTGCCAGCAGTTTGCGTGGTTCACCCCTCCACTTT	CASSLRGSPLHF
.	TRBV20-1	TRBD2	TRBJ2-3	TGCAGTGCTAGAGATCGGGCTAGCGGGGGAGATACGCAGTATTTT	CSARDRASGGDTQYF
many	TRBV20-1	.	TRBJ1-6	TGCAGTGCCGCGGAGGGTAATTCACCCCTCCACTTT	CSAAEGNSPLHF
few	TRBV12-3/TRBV12-4	.	TRBJ2-1	TGTGCCAGCAGCCGCTTCGAGGGGGACGAGCAGTTCTTC	CASSRFEGDEQFF
many	TRBV18	TRBD1	TRBJ2-7	TGTGCCAGCTCACCACCGGGACAGGGAGCCTACGAGCAGTACTTC	CASSPPGQGAYEQYF
many	TRBV20-1	TRBD2	TRBJ2-2	TGCAGTGCTAGAGAGGCGGGAGAAGACACCGGGGAGCTGTTTTTT	CSAREAGEDTGELFF
many	TRBV11-1	.	TRBJ1-3	TGTGCCAGCAGCTTAGATCCTATTATCGGGACATCCTCTGGAAACACCATATATTTT	CASSLDPIIGTSSGNTIYF
.	TRBV5-1	TRBD1	TRBJ1-5	TGCGCCAGCAGCGGCTCAGACAGGGCAGGTCAGCCCCAGCATTTT	CASSGSDRAGQPQHF
many	TRBV18	TRBD1	TRBJ1-5	TGTGCCAGCTCACCGTCCGGACAGGCGGTTTATAGCAATCAGCCCCAGCATTTT	CASSPSGQAVYSNQPQHF
many	TRBV20-1	.	TRBJ1-1	TGCAGTGCTAGAGCAGGACCCATGAACACTGAAGCTTTCTTT	CSARAGPMNTEAFF
few	TRBV7-3	.	TRBJ1-1	TGTGCCAGCAGCTTCCAGGTAGGGAAGAACACTGAAGCTTTCTTT	CASSFQVGKNTEAFF
.	TRBV6-1	.	TRBJ1-1	TGTGCCAGCAGTAAAGCTTTGGGGCACACTGAAGCTTTCTTT	CASSKALGHTEAFF
many	TRBV5-6	TRBD2	TRBJ2-1	TGTGCCAGCAGCGGAGCTAGCGGGCCGTCCTACAATGAGCAGTTCTTC	CASSGASGPSYNEQFF
.	TRBV5-1	TRBD1	TRBJ2-5	TGCGCCAGCAGCTTGACAAGACGGGACAGCCAAGAGACCCAGTACTTC	CASSLTRRDSQETQYF
many	TRBV12-3/TRBV12-4	.	TRBJ1-3	TGTGCCAGCGCCGTGGCGGGGCCCATCTCTGGAAACACCATATATTTT	CASAVAGPISGNTIYF
.	TRBV20-1	TRBD2	TRBJ2-4	TGCAGTGCTAGGGATAGCGGGAGGATAGACATTCAGTACTTC	CSARDSGRIDIQYF
many	TRBV7-6	TRBD1	TRBJ2-1	TGTGCCAGCAGGCCCGACAGGGGGGGTTACAATGAGCAGTTCTTC	CASRPDRGGYNEQFF
few	TRBV10-3	TRBD1	TRBJ2-7	TGTGCCATCAGTGAGGGGGACAGCGAACTCTACGAGCAGTACTTC	CAISEGDSELYEQYF
many	TRBV12-3/TRBV12-4	.	TRBJ1-1	TGTGCCAGCAGCCCGAGTCTGAACACTGAAGCTTTCTTT	CASSPSLNTEAFF
many	TRBV20-1	TRBD2	TRBJ2-1	TGCAGTGCTAGGAAGGGGACTAGCGGGAAGGATGAGCAGTTCTTC	CSARKGTSGKDEQFF
few	TRBV4-1	TRBD1	TRBJ2-1	TGCGCCAGCAGCCAGGGACAGGGGCCCTACAATGAGCAGTTCTTC	CASSQGQGPYNEQFF
.	TRBV2	.	TRBJ1-2	TGTGCCAGCAGCACAGCTAACTATGGCTACACCTTC	CASSTANYGYTF
few	TRBV2	.	TRBJ2-7	TGTGCCAGCAGTAAAGGCGGGGCAGGGGGGGACGAGCAGTACTTC	CASSKGGAGGDEQYF
many	TRBV29-1	.	TRBJ1-2	TGCAGCGTTGAAGGTTCGGCCGCCTATGGCTACACCTTC	CSVEGSAAYGYTF
many	TRBV5-6	.	TRBJ1-6	TGTGCCAGCAGCTTGACAGGGAGGGAATCACCCCTCCACTTT	CASSLTGRESPLHF
.	TRBV30	.	TRBJ1-4	TGTGCCTGGAACCGACAGAGCCTCAATGAAAAACTGTTTTTT	CAWNRQSLNEKLFF
many	TRBV7-2	TRBD1	TRBJ1-4	TGTGCCAGCAGGACAGGGTTTGCAACTAATGAAAAACTGTTTTTT	CASRTGFATNEKLFF
many	TRBV4-1	.	TRBJ2-1	TGCGCCAGCAGCAAGAACTTCGTTGCCTACAATGAGCAGTTCTTC	CASSKNFVAYNEQFF
.	TRBV15	.	TRBJ2-2	TGTGCCACCGCCGGGACTGCGAACACCGGGGAGCTGTTTTTT	CATAGTANTGELFF
few	TRBV29-1	TRBD2	TRBJ2-1	TGCAGCGTTGGTCTACTAGCGGGATTACCCTCCTACAATGAGCAGTTCTTC	CSVGLLAGLPSYNEQFF
.	TRBV20-1	TRBD2	TRBJ2-1	TGCAGTGCTTTAGCGGGGATCACCTACAATGAGCAGTTCTTC	CSALAGITYNEQFF
many	TRBV27	.	TRBJ2-7	TGTGCCAGCAGTTTAAGGGGATACTACGAGCAGTACTTC	CASSLRGYYEQYF
many	TRBV29-1	TRBD2	TRBJ2-1	TGCAGCGCCGAGGGACTAGTCAATGAGCAGTTCTTC	CSAEGLVNEQFF
few	TRBV4-1	TRBD1	TRBJ2-7	TGCGCCAGCAGCCGGACAGGGGAAAATTACGAGCAGTACTTC	CASSRTGENYEQYF
many	TRBV7-2	.	TRBJ2-4	TGTGCCAGCAGCTTAGTGGGGGGAGCCAAAAACATTCAGTACTTC	CASSLVGGAKNIQYF
many	TRBV20-1	TRBD2	TRBJ2-4	TGCAGTGCTAGACCTCAGGGGACTAGCGGGAGTGCGCAGTACTTC	CSARPQGTSGSAQYF
many	TRBV29-1	TRBD1	TRBJ1-5	TGCAGCGTTAAGACAGGGGTCGGGCAGCCCCAGCATTTT	CSVKTGVGQPQHF
many	TRBV5-1	.	TRBJ2-7	TGCGCCAGCAGCTTGGCCGAAGGAGGGGCACCATACGAGCAGTACTTC	CASSLAEGGAPYEQYF
.	TRBV12-3/TRBV12-4	.	TRBJ1-2	TGTGCCAGCAGTTCCAGACAGGCCGCTGGCTACACCTTC	CASSSRQAAGYTF
few	TRBV7-3	.	TRBJ2-2	TGTGCCAGCAGCTTAATACCTGGGTCGATGGGGGAGCTGTTTTTT	CASSLIPGSMGELFF
many	TRBV5-1	TRBD1	TRBJ1-1	TGCGCCAGCAGCTTGGTGACAGGGGGCGGCACTGAAGCTTTCTTT	CASSLVTGGGTEAFF
many	TRBV20-1	.	TRBJ2-7	TGCAGTGCTAGACCCCGGACAGCGATCTCCTACGAGCAGTACTTC	CSARPRTAISYEQYF
many	TRBV3-1	.	TRBJ2-1	TGTGCCAGCAGCCAACTGGCCCTCAATGAGCAGTTCTTC	CASSQLALNEQFF